The sample holds one count of the clone carrying this T cell receptor (beta chain). Reverse transcription of about 0.45 to 1 ug RNA was performed with random hexamers. The immunoSEQ assay covered 54 Vbeta and 13 Jbeta segments for CDR3. TCRdb reanalysed the immunoSEQ multiplex PCR reads using MiXCR and keeps one entry per CDR3 protein. The repertoire holds approximately 190,000 distinct CDR3 sequences, with 95% as singletons. The sample comes from a study of CD8 T cells in Susac syndrome. Germline CDR1 is SGHRS and CDR2 is YFSETQ. CDR3 length: 16 amino acids. V shed 2 bases, J shed 1 base, and the junction held 2 bases outside the gene matches.

The clonotype originates from a human donor with Susac syndrome. Sequenced: CD8+ T cells from PBMCs. The chain employs TRBV5-1 and TRBJ2-1; 11 nucleotides align to TRBD2. The CDR3 sequence: CASSFTSGRSYNEQFF. CDR3 in DNA: TGCGCCAGCAGCTTTACTAGCGGGAGATCCTACAATGAGCAGTTCTTC.